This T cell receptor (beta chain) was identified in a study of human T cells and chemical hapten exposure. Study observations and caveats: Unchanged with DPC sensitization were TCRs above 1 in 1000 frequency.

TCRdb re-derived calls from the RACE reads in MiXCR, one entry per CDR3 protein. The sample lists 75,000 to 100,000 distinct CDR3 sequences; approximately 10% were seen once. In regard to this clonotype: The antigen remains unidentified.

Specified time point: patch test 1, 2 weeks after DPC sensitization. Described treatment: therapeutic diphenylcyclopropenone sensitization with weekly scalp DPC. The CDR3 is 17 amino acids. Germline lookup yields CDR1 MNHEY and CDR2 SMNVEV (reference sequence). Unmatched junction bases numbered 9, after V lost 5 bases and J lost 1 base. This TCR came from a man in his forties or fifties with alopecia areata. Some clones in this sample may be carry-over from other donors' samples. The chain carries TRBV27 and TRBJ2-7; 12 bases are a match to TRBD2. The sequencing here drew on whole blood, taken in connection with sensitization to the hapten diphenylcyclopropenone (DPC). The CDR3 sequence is CASSLKRTSGISYEQYV. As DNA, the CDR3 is TGTGCCAGCAGTCTCAAACGGACTAGCGGGATTTCCTACGAGCAGTACGTC.